The rows below give T cell receptor beta chains drawn from one sample of a study of blood T cell repertoires in COVID-19. Assay: immunoSEQ multiplex PCR; the TCRdb copy retains only in-frame clones and omits some. In the table there are 50,000 to 60,000 clones, around nine tenths of which are singletons. The specimen was peripheral blood. These TCRs come from a human donor with active COVID-19. The donor label of this sample is uncertain. Both conserved end residues are part of each CDR3.

cdr3_aa: CASSLAAGRLYNEQFF; v_call: TRBV6-5
cdr3_aa: CASSLAGGRDTQYF; v_call: TRBV19
cdr3_aa: CASSPGSLRAEAFF; v_call: TRBV5-1
cdr3_aa: CASSVDGIANQPQHF; v_call: TRBV2
cdr3_aa: CASSLGRQGADTQYF; v_call: TRBV5-1
cdr3_aa: CASSYQGGGNTIYF; v_call: TRBV9
cdr3_aa: CASSPETGGPSQPQHF; v_call: TRBV18
cdr3_aa: CASSLVGGPQHF; v_call: TRBV11-2
cdr3_aa: CASSLLAGAQETQYF; v_call: TRBV5-1
cdr3_aa: CSVEDRQLVGEQFF; v_call: TRBV29-1
cdr3_aa: CASSLNGGRNTEAFF; v_call: TRBV5-4
cdr3_aa: CASSQQGTGELFF; v_call: TRBV14
cdr3_aa: CASSIEQGSYEQYF; v_call: TRBV19
cdr3_aa: CASSVGRGLHGSPLHF; v_call: TRBV9
cdr3_aa: CASSLAVGGTQYF; v_call: TRBV11-3
cdr3_aa: CASSPVYGNEKLFF; v_call: TRBV18
cdr3_aa: CASSLAGVNYGYTF; v_call: TRBV7-2
cdr3_aa: CASSRRDSYEQYF; v_call: TRBV7-9
cdr3_aa: CASSQDKLALETQYF; v_call: TRBV4-1
cdr3_aa: CASSLAVDWELFF; v_call: TRBV11-3
cdr3_aa: CASRRTSTDTQYF; v_call: TRBV5-1